The text below deals with one TCR beta chain. This sample stems from a study of blood T cell repertoires in COVID-19. TCRdb's table, derived via immunoSEQ multiplex PCR, lists solely in-frame clones and lacks some. The table records about 270,000 clones, 80% to 90% of them present only once. Germline values: CDR1 MGHDK, CDR2 SYGVNS. This CDR3 contains 14 residues. V lost 4 bases, J lost 4 bases, and 11 bases lay in between. The sequence came from a woman aged 18-35 years who had recovered from COVID-19. The rearrangement uses TRBV25-1 and TRBJ2-1; a weak D match, TRBD1 (5 bases). Sequencing was done on a sample of PBMCs or T cells enriched from blood (not recorded which). DNA for the CDR3: TGTGCCAGCAGTGTGGAGCCAGGGTACAATGAGCAGTTCTTC. Translating it yields CASSVEPGYNEQFF.